The rows below give T cell receptor beta chains drawn from one sample of a study of graft-versus-host responses after intestinal transplantation. Their antigens remain unidentified. Measured with immunoSEQ multiplex PCR; TCRdb has only the in-frame clones, and not every one. The profile shows 130,000 or so clones, about 93% of them singletons. Sequenced here: unstimulated CD4+ T cells sorted from spleen or lymph node cells, sampled before intestinal transplant. These receptors were taken from a human donor who received an intestinal transplant. Each CDR3 is given with its conserved first and last residue. A clone size is listed for some rows: how often the clone was seen (once, few, many), or a class if it is expanded.

V	length	size	CDR3
TRBV5-1	14	NA	CASSLEVGGGTQYF
TRBV28	16	NA	CASSSTGLAGGREQFF
TRBV28	13	NA	CASSKTGYYGYTF
TRBV11-3	14	NA	CASSLGGQNTEAFF
TRBV19	16	few	CASSMVGLPNSYEQYF
TRBV5-1	18	NA	CASSLKARPRDSNQPQHF
TRBV7-2	13	NA	CASSLVAGDEQYF
TRBV2	14	NA	CASSDTSSGNTIYF
TRBV6-1	12	NA	CASSETLYEQYF
TRBV10-3	16	NA	CAISGNSGRVAGELFF
TRBV25-1	14	NA	CASSEHRESQPQHF
TRBV6-4	13	NA	CAPRGKSNQPQHF
TRBV7-3	14	NA	CASSPGLAVDTQYF
TRBV5-1	15	NA	CASSLEGNRNTEAFF
TRBV7-9	15	NA	CASSAGPDSNQPQHF
TRBV9	14	once	CASSWGRSTDTQYF
TRBV7-3	14	NA	CASSLSGRYNEQFF
TRBV4-1	17	NA	CASSQDRTSGRSYEQYF
TRBV7-9	13	NA	CASSSKGDYEQYF
TRBV27	16	NA	CASSPGQGGRIYGYTF
TRBV28	13	NA	CASIPSGTNEQFF
TRBV2	16	NA	CASSVGLAGGGETQYF
TRBV5-6	13	NA	CASSLASTDTQYF
TRBV6-1	15	NA	CASSDSYVDSHEAFF
TRBV11-1	16	NA	CASSLRRTSGNNEQFF
TRBV19	15	NA	CASSAESGWGTEAFF
TRBV4-3	18	NA	CASSHLTPETFGTRGYTF